The present TCR beta chain was sequenced within a study of blood T cell repertoires in COVID-19. Method: immunoSEQ multiplex PCR; TCRdb's copy keeps in-frame clones and lacks some. The top ten hold about 4.2% of the sample, which has approximately 100,000 clones, over 85% seen once. V lost 4 bases to trimming and J lost 6 bases, with 19 bases between them. The CDR3 runs to 16 residues. CDR1 and CDR2 from the germline V gene are KGHSH and LQKENI. A Seattle source enrolled patients during active infection and followed them longitudinally. The sequenced sample was peripheral blood. The chain couples TRBV18 to TRBJ1-5; D may be TRBD1 (6 bases). The origin of this receptor is a human donor with COVID-19, enrolled during active disease. The donor label of this sample is uncertain. This CDR3 reads CASSRARDISGQPQHF. CDR3 in DNA: TGTGCCAGCTCACGCGCTCGGGACATTTCAGGTCAGCCCCAGCATTTT.